This is a list of T cell receptor beta chains from one sample in a study of vaccination and CD4 T cells after COVID-19. TCRdb fed the PCR reads into MiXCR, producing one record per CDR3 protein. This sample yields over 20,000 distinct CDR3 sequences, of which about a third are seen a single time; about 8.6% belongs to the top ten. Their antigen targets remain unknown. Here the sequenced sample was CD4+ T cells from blood, cultured in vitro, taken about 7 months after SARS-CoV-2 vaccination. The receptors stem from a human donor who had recovered from COVID-19. CDR3s include the opening cysteine and the closing phenylalanine or tryptophan. A D gene is named only where the DNA matches it firmly. Some rows mark clone size as missing; the rest say once, few, many or name a class of expanded clone.

clone_size	d_call	v_call	j_call	cdr3_aa	cdr3_nt
-	TRBD2	TRBV28	TRBJ2-1	CASIGTSGREYNEQFF	TGTGCCAGCATAGGGACTAGCGGGAGGGAGTACAATGAGCAGTTCTTC
-	TRBD1	TRBV10-3	TRBJ1-5	CAISGGQGNQPQHF	TGTGCCATCAGTGGCGGACAGGGCAATCAGCCCCAGCATTTT
-	-	TRBV7-2	TRBJ1-5	CASSFWGHGNQPQHF	TGTGCCAGCAGCTTCTGGGGGCACGGCAATCAGCCCCAGCATTTT
-	TRBD1	TRBV5-4	TRBJ1-6	CASSPGQGAPNSPLHF	TGTGCCAGCAGCCCCGGACAGGGGGCGCCTAATTCACCCCTCCACTTT
-	TRBD2	TRBV19	TRBJ2-1	CASSISSGWGDEQFF	TGTGCCAGTAGTATTTCTAGCGGGTGGGGCGATGAGCAGTTCTTC
few	-	TRBV7-8	TRBJ2-1	CASNQNYEQFF	TGTGCCAGCAATCAAAACTATGAGCAGTTCTTC
-	-	TRBV20-1	TRBJ2-3	CSASGDTDTQYF	TGCAGTGCTAGCGGGGACACAGATACGCAGTATTTT
-	-	TRBV5-1	TRBJ2-7	CASSSTDFLSVHEQYF	TGCGCCAGCAGCTCAACTGACTTCTTATCGGTCCACGAGCAGTACTTC
-	-	TRBV14	TRBJ1-6	CASSQEIGSPLHF	TGTGCCAGCAGCCAAGAAATAGGTTCACCCCTCCACTTT
-	-	TRBV6-2/TRBV6-3	TRBJ1-5	CASGAVNQPQHF	TGTGCCAGCGGGGCGGTCAATCAGCCCCAGCATTTT
-	TRBD1	TRBV6-1	TRBJ1-1	CASLSGTGIFESEAFF	TGTGCCAGCCTCTCCGGGACAGGGATTTTCGAGAGTGAAGCTTTCTTT
-	-	TRBV7-2	TRBJ2-5	CASRSDATTETQYF	TGTGCCAGCAGATCGGACGCCACTACGGAGACCCAGTACTTC
-	-	TRBV20-1	TRBJ2-1	CSAKPLLEQFF	TGCAGTGCTAAACCACTCCTTGAGCAGTTCTTC
-	-	TRBV5-6	TRBJ2-5	CASMEVGPRKETQYF	TGTGCCAGCATGGAGGTCGGGCCAAGAAAAGAGACCCAGTACTTC
few	TRBD1	TRBV24-1	TRBJ2-5	CATSELGQGEETQYF	TGTGCCACCAGTGAACTCGGACAGGGAGAGGAGACCCAGTACTTC
-	TRBD2	TRBV20-1	TRBJ2-3	CSGRAGASTDTQYF	TGCAGTGGAAGAGCGGGGGCTAGCACAGATACGCAGTATTTT
-	-	TRBV7-6	TRBJ2-5	CASSAPRETQYF	TGTGCCAGCAGCGCCCCGAGAGAGACCCAGTACTTC
-	TRBD1	TRBV6-1	TRBJ2-7	CASSEYRGPYEQYF	TGTGCCAGCAGTGAGTACAGGGGACCTTACGAGCAGTACTTC
-	-	TRBV5-1	TRBJ1-2	CASSLAGTSSFYGYTF	TGCGCCAGCAGCTTGGCCGGGACATCCTCATTCTATGGCTACACCTTC
few	-	TRBV20-1	TRBJ2-1	CSARDLKGHLEQFF	TGCAGTGCTAGAGATCTCAAGGGGCACCTTGAGCAGTTCTTC
-	TRBD2	TRBV6-1	TRBJ2-1	CASSRTGTSNEQFF	TGTGCCAGCAGTCGGACCGGGACTAGCAATGAGCAGTTCTTC
few	TRBD1	TRBV7-2	TRBJ1-6	CASSIFGQGPRGNSPLHF	TGTGCCAGCAGCATATTCGGACAGGGCCCTCGGGGGAATTCACCCCTCCACTTT
medium-sized	TRBD2	TRBV7-9	TRBJ2-5	CASSLDSGRAGETQYF	TGTGCCAGCAGCTTGGATAGCGGGAGGGCGGGTGAGACCCAGTACTTC
few	TRBD1	TRBV6-1	TRBJ1-2	CASRPGGNYGYTF	TGTGCCAGCAGACCAGGGGGCAACTATGGCTACACCTTC
few	-	TRBV25-1	TRBJ2-5	CASSDPYGLRGQETQYF	TGTGCCAGCAGTGACCCCTACGGGTTGCGGGGACAAGAGACCCAGTACTTC